The rows below give T cell receptor beta chains drawn from one sample of a study of OX40 agonist ivuxolimab in advanced cancers. The protocol was immunoSEQ multiplex PCR, while the TCRdb copy is restricted to in-frame clones and leaves out a portion. The sample shows some 45,000 clones, 82% of them seen only once. The sample in question was CD4+ or CD8+ T cells sorted from blood, obtained in a trial of the OX40 agonist ivuxolimab. These receptors originate from an adult with an advanced solid tumor such as melanoma, head and neck, liver or kidney cancer. Both conserved end residues are part of each CDR3. A D gene is named only where the DNA matches it firmly. Part of the rows lack a size; the others show once, few, many or a class for expanded clones.

j_call: TRBJ1-5; v_call: TRBV27; clone_size: NA; d_call: NA; cdr3_aa: CASRPTAYSNQPQHF; cdr3_nt: TGTGCCAGCAGACCGACAGCGTATAGCAATCAGCCCCAGCATTTT
j_call: TRBJ1-1; v_call: TRBV19; clone_size: NA; d_call: NA; cdr3_aa: CASSIFGNTEAFF; cdr3_nt: TGTGCCAGTAGTATATTCGGGAACACTGAAGCTTTCTTT
j_call: TRBJ2-3; v_call: TRBV4-1; clone_size: few; d_call: NA; cdr3_aa: CASSQASRATDTQYF; cdr3_nt: TGCGCCAGCAGCCAGGCCTCGAGGGCAACAGATACGCAGTATTTT
j_call: TRBJ2-1; v_call: TRBV14; clone_size: NA; d_call: NA; cdr3_aa: CASSQVWGEDDNEQFF; cdr3_nt: TGTGCCAGCAGCCAAGTGTGGGGTGAGGATGACAATGAGCAGTTCTTC
j_call: TRBJ2-7; v_call: TRBV30; clone_size: NA; d_call: TRBD2; cdr3_aa: CAWSVQAGVSEQYF; cdr3_nt: TGTGCCTGGAGTGTACAGGCGGGAGTTTCCGAGCAGTACTTC
j_call: TRBJ2-7; v_call: TRBV6-5; clone_size: NA; d_call: NA; cdr3_aa: CASKGDPPNYEQYF; cdr3_nt: TGTGCCAGCAAAGGGGACCCACCTAACTACGAGCAGTACTTC
j_call: TRBJ2-7; v_call: TRBV13; clone_size: few; d_call: NA; cdr3_aa: CASSLGSYEQYF; cdr3_nt: TGTGCCAGCAGCTTAGGTAGTTACGAGCAGTACTTC
j_call: TRBJ2-3; v_call: TRBV7-3; clone_size: NA; d_call: NA; cdr3_aa: CASSGVGSTDTQYF; cdr3_nt: TGTGCCAGCTCCGGGGTAGGGAGCACAGATACGCAGTATTTT
j_call: TRBJ2-3; v_call: TRBV18; clone_size: once; d_call: TRBD2; cdr3_aa: CASSPLAGEVIFYTDTQYF; cdr3_nt: TGTGCCAGCTCACCACTAGCGGGAGAGGTGATATTTTACACAGATACGCAGTATTTT
j_call: TRBJ2-7; v_call: TRBV4-1; clone_size: NA; d_call: NA; cdr3_aa: CASSPDIAYEQYF; cdr3_nt: TGCGCCAGCAGCCCTGACATCGCCTACGAGCAGTACTTC
j_call: TRBJ1-4; v_call: TRBV7-8; clone_size: NA; d_call: NA; cdr3_aa: CASTRFSDIEKLFF; cdr3_nt: TGTGCCAGCACCAGGTTTAGCGATATTGAAAAACTGTTTTTT
j_call: TRBJ2-7; v_call: TRBV10-3; clone_size: NA; d_call: TRBD2; cdr3_aa: CAISNSGTSLNEQYF; cdr3_nt: TGTGCCATCAGTAATTCCGGGACTAGCCTTAACGAGCAGTACTTC
j_call: TRBJ2-5; v_call: TRBV13; clone_size: NA; d_call: TRBD2; cdr3_aa: CASSQAGAMETQYF; cdr3_nt: TGTGCCAGCAGCCAAGCGGGAGCAATGGAGACCCAGTACTTC
j_call: TRBJ2-5; v_call: TRBV6-5; clone_size: NA; d_call: TRBD2; cdr3_aa: CASSSLGTTSETQYF; cdr3_nt: TGTGCCAGCAGTTCCCTGGGGACTACCTCAGAGACCCAGTACTTC
j_call: TRBJ1-4; v_call: TRBV7-9; clone_size: NA; d_call: NA; cdr3_aa: CASSEPTTNEKLFF; cdr3_nt: TGTGCCAGCAGCGAACCCACAACTAATGAAAAACTGTTTTTT
j_call: TRBJ2-5; v_call: TRBV6-1; clone_size: NA; d_call: TRBD1; cdr3_aa: CASSADRGRVETQYF; cdr3_nt: TGTGCCAGCAGCGCGGACAGGGGGCGCGTTGAGACCCAGTACTTC
j_call: TRBJ1-5; v_call: TRBV19; clone_size: NA; d_call: NA; cdr3_aa: CASSIDGYQPQHF; cdr3_nt: TGTGCCAGTAGTATAGACGGCTATCAGCCCCAGCATTTT
j_call: TRBJ2-1; v_call: TRBV19; clone_size: NA; d_call: TRBD1; cdr3_aa: CASSPTGTAYNEQFF; cdr3_nt: TGTGCCAGTAGCCCGACCGGGACAGCCTACAATGAGCAGTTCTTC